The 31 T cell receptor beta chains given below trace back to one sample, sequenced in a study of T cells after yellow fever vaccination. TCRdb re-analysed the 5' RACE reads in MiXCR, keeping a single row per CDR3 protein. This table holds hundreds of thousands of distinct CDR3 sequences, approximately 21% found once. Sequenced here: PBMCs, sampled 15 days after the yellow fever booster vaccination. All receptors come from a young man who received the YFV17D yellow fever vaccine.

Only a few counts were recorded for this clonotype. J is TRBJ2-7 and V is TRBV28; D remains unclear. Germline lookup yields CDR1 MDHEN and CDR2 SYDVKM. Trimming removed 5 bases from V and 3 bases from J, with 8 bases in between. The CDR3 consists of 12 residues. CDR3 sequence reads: CASSGVRYEQYF. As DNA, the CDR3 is TGTGCCAGCAGTGGGGTTCGCTACGAGCAGTACTTC.

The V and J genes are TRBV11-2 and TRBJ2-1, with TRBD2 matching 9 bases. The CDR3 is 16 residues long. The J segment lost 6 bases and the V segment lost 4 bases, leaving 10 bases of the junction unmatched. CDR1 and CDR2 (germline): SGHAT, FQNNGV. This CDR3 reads CASSYVYSGRVNEQFF. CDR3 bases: TGTGCCAGCAGCTACGTTTATAGCGGGAGAGTCAATGAGCAGTTCTTC.

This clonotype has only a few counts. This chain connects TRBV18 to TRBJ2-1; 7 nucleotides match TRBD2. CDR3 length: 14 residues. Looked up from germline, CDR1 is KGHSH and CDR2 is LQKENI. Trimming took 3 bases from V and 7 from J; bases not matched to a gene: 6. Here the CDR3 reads CASSPSSSGNEQFF. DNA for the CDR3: TGTGCCAGCTCACCCAGCTCTAGCGGTAATGAGCAGTTCTTC.

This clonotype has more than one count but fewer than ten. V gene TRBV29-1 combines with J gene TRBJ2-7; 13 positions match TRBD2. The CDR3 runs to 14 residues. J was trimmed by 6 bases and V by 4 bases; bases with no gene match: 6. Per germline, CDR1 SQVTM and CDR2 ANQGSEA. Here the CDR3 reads CSVGGGLAGVEQYF. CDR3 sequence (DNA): TGCAGCGTTGGAGGAGGACTAGCGGGAGTCGAGCAGTACTTC.

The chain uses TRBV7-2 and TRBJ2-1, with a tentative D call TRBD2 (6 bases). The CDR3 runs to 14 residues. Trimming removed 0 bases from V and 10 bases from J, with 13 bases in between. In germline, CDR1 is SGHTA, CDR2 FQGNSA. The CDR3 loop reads CASSLATGAREQFF. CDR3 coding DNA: TGTGCCAGCAGCTTAGCTACGGGAGCGCGGGAGCAGTTCTTC.

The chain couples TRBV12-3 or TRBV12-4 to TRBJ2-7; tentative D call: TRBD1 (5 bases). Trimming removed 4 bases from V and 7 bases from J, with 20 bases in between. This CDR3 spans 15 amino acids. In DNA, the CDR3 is TGTGCCAGCAGTTCCCAGGGATGGGGCCCCCGGGAGCAGTACTTC. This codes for CASSSQGWGPREQYF.

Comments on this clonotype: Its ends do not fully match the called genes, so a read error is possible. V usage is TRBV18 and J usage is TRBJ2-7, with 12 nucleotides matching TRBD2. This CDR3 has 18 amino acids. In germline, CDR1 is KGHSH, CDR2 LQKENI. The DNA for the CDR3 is TGTGCCAGCTCACCACTTGGACTAGCGGGAACGATACCCTACGAGCGGTACTTC. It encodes CASSPLGLAGTIPYERYF. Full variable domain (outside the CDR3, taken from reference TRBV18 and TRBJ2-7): NAGVMQNPRHLVRRRGQEARLRCSPMKGHSHVYWYRQLPEEGLKFMVYLQKENIIDESGMPKERFSAEFPKEGPSILRIQQVVRGDSAAYFCASSPLGLAGTIPYERYFGPGTRLTVT.

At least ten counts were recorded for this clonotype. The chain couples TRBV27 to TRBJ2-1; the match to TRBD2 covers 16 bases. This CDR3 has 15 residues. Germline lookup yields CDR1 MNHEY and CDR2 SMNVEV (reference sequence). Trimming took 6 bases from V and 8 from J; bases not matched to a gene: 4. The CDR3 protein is CASRQGLAGGYEQFF. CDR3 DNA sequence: TGTGCCAGCAGGCAGGGACTAGCGGGAGGGTATGAGCAGTTCTTC.

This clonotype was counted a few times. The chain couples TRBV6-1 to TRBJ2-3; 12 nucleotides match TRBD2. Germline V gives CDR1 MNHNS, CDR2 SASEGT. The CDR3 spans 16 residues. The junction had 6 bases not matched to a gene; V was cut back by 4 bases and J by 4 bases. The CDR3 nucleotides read TGTGCCAGCAGTGGGATGACTAGCGGGAGAGCAGATACGCAGTATTTT. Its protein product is CASSGMTSGRADTQYF.

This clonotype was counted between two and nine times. This chain's CDR3 is CASSLGQGPTYEQYF. The CDR3 bases are TGTGCCAGCAGCTTGGGCCAGGGCCCCACCTACGAGCAGTACTTC. The rearrangement uses TRBV7-2 and TRBJ2-7; D might be TRBD1 (5 bases). V lost 3 bases, J lost 2 bases, and 14 bases lay in between. The germline gives CDR1 SGHTA, CDR2 FQGNSA. The CDR3 length is 15 residues.

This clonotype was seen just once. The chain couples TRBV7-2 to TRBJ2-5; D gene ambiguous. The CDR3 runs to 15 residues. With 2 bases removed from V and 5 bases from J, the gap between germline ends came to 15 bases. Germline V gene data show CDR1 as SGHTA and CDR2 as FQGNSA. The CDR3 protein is CASSLSTASFETQYF. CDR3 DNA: TGTGCCAGCAGCTTAAGCACCGCCAGCTTCGAGACCCAGTACTTC.

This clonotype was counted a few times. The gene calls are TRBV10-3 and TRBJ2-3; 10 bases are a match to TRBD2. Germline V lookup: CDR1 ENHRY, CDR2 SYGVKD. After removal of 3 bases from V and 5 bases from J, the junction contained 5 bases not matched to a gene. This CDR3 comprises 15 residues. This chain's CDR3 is CAISEASGRVDTQYF. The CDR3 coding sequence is TGTGCCATCAGTGAAGCTAGCGGGAGAGTAGATACGCAGTATTTT.

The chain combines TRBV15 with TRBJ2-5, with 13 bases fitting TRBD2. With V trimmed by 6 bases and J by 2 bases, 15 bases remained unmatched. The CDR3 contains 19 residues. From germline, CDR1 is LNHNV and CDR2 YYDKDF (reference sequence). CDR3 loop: CATSSGTSGIGSLQETQYF. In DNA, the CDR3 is TGTGCCACCAGTTCCGGGACTAGCGGGATTGGGTCCTTACAAGAGACCCAGTACTTC.

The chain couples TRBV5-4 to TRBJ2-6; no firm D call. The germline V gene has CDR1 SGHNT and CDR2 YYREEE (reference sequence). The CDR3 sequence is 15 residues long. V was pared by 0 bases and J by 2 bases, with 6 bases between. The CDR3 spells CASSLALPGANVLTF. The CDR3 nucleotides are TGTGCCAGCAGCTTGGCGCTCCCTGGGGCCAACGTCCTGACTTTC.

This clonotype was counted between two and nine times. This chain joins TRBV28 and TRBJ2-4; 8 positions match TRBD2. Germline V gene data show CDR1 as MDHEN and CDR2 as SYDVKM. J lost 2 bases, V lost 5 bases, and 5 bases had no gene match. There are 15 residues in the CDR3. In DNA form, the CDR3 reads TGTGCCAGCAGTCCCAGCGGGAGTACCAAAAACATTCAGTACTTC. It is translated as CASSPSGSTKNIQYF.

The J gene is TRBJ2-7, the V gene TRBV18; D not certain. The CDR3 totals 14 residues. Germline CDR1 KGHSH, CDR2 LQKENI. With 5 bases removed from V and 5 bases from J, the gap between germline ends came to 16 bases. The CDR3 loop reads CASSKTLNNDEQYF. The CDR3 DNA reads TGTGCCAGCTCAAAAACCTTGAATAATGACGAGCAGTACTTC. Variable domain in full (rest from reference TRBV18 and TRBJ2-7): NAGVMQNPRHLVRRRGQEARLRCSPMKGHSHVYWYRQLPEEGLKFMVYLQKENIIDESGMPKERFSAEFPKEGPSILRIQQVVRGDSAAYFCASSKTLNNDEQYFGPGTRLTVT.

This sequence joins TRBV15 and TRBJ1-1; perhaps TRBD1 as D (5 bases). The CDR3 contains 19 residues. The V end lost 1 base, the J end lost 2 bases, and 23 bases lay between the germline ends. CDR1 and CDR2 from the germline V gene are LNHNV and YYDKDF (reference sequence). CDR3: CATSRGRLTTGARNTEAFF. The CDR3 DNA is TGTGCCACCAGCAGAGGGCGACTCACCACAGGAGCTCGAAACACTGAAGCTTTCTTT.

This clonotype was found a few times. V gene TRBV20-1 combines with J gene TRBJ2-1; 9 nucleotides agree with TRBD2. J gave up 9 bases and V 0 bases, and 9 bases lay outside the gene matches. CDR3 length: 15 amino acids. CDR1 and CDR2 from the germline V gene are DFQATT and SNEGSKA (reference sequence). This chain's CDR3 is CSARDRTSGFSEQFF. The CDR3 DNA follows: TGCAGTGCTAGAGATAGAACTAGCGGGTTTAGTGAGCAGTTCTTC.

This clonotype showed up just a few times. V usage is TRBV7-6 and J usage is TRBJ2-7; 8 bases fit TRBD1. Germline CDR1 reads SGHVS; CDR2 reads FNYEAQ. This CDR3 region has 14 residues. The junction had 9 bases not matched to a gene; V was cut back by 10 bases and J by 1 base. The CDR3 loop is CATSDRVASYEQYF. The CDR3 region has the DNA TGTGCCACTTCGGACAGGGTGGCTTCCTACGAGCAGTACTTC.

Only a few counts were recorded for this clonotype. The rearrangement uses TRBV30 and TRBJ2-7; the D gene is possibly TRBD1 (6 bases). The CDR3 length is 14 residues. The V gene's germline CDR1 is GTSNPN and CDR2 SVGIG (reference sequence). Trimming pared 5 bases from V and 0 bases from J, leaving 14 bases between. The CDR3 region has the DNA TGTGCCTGGCACGGGGCAGGGGCCTCCTACGAGCAGTACTTC. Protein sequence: CAWHGAGASYEQYF.

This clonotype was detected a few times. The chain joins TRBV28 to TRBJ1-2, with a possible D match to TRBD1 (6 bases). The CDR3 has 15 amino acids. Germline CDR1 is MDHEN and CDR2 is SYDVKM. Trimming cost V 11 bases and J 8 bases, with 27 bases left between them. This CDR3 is CAGGGGPGPIEGYTF. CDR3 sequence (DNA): TGTGCCGGTGGAGGGGGACCTGGGCCTATTGAGGGCTACACCTTC.

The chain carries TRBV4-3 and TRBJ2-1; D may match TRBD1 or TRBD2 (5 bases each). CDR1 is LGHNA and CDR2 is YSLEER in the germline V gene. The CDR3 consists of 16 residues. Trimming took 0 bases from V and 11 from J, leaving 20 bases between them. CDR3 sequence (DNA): TGCGCCAGCAGCCAAGATCTCCTACAACCGGGACCACAGCAGTTCTTC. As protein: CASSQDLLQPGPQQFF.

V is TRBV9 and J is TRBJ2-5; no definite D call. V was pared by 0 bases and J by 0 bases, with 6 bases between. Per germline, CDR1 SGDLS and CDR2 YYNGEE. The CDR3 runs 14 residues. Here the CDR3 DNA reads TGTGCCAGCAGCGTAGATAGATACCAAGAGACCCAGTACTTC. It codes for CASSVDRYQETQYF.

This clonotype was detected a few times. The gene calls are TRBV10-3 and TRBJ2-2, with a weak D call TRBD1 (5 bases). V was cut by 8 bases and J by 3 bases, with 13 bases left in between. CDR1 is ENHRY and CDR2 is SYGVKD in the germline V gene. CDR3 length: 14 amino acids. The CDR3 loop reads CAILSDTYTGELFF. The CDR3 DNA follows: TGTGCCATCCTTTCGGACACTTACACCGGGGAGCTGTTTTTT.

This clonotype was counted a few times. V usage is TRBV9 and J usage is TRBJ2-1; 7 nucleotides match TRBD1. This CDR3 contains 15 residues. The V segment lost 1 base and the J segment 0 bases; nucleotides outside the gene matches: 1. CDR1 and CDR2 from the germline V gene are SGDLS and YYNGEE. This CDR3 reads CASSVTGDSYNEQFF. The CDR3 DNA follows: TGTGCCAGCAGCGTAACAGGGGACTCCTACAATGAGCAGTTCTTC.

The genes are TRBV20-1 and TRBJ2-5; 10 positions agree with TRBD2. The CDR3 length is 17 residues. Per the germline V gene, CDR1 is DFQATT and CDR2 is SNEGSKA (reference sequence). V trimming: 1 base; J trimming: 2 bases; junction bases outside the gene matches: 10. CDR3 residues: CSARGLAGEGRQETQYF. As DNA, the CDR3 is TGCAGTGCTAGAGGTCTAGCGGGAGAAGGTCGGCAAGAGACCCAGTACTTC.

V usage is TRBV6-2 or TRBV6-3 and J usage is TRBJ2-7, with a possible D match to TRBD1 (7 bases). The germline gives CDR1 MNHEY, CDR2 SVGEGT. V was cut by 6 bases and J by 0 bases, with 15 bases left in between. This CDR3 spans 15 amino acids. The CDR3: CASRRAGQSSYEQYF. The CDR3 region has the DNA TGTGCCAGCAGGCGTGCGGGACAGAGCTCCTACGAGCAGTACTTC.

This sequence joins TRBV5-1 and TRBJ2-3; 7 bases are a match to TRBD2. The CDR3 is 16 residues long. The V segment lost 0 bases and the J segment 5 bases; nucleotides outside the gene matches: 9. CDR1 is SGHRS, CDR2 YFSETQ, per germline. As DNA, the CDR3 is TGCGCCAGCAGCTTGGAAATTCGCGGGAGAGAAGATACGCAGTATTTT. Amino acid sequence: CASSLEIRGREDTQYF.

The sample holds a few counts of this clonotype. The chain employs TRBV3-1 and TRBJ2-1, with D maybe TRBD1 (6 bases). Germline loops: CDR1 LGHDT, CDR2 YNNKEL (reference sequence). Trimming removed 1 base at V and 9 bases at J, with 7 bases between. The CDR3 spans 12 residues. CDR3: CASSQVGAEQFF. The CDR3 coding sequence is TGTGCCAGCAGCCAAGTGGGGGCTGAGCAGTTCTTC.

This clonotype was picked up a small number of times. The DNA of the CDR3 is TGTGCCAGCAGTTACAGTCTAGCGGGAGACGATACGCAGTATTTT. Translation: CASSYSLAGDDTQYF. The chain is built from TRBV6-5 and TRBJ2-3; 10 positions agree with TRBD2. V dropped 2 bases and J dropped 6; count of bases not matched to a gene: 5. Germline CDR1 MNHEY, CDR2 SVGAGI. The CDR3 runs 15 residues.

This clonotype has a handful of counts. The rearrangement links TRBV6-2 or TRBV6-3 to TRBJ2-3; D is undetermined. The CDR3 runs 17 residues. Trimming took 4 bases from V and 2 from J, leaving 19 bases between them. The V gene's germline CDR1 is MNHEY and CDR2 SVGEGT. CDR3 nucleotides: TGTGCCAGCAGTTCCCACCGGGCCCTGAGGACCACAGATACGCAGTATTTT. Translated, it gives CASSSHRALRTTDTQYF.